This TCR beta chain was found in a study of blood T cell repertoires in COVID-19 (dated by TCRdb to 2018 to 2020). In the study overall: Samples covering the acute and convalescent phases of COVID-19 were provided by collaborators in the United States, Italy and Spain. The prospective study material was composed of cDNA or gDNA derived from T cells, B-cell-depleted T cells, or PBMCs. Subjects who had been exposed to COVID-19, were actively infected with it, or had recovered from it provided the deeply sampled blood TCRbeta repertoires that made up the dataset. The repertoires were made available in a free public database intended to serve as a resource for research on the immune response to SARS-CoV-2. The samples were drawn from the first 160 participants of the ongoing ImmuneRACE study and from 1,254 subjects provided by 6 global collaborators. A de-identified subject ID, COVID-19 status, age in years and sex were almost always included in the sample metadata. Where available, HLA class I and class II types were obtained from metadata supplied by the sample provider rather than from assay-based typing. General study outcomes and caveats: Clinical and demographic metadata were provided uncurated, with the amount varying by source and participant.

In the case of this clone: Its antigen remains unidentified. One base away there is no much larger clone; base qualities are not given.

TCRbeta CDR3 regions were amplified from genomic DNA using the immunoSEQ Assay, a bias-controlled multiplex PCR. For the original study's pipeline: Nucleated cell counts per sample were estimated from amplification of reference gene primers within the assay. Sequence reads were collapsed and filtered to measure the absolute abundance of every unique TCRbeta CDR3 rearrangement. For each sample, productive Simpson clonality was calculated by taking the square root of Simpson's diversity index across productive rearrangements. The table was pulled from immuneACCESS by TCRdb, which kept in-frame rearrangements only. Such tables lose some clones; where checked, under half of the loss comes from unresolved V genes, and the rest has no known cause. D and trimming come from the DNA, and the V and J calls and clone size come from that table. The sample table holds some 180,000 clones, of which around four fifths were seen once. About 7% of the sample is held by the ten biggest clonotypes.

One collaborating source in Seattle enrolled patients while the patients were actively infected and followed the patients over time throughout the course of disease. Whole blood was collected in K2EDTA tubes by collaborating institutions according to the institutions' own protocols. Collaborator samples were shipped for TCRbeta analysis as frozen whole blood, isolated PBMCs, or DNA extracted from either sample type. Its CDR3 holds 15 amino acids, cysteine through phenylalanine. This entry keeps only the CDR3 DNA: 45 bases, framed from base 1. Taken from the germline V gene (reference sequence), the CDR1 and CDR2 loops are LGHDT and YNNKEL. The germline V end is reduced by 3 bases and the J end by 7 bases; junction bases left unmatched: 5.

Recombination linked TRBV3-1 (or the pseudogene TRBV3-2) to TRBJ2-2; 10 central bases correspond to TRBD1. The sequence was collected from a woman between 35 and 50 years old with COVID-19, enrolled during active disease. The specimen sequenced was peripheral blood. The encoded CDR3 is CASSQDRGKDGELFF. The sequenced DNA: TGTGCCAGCAGCCAGGACAGGGGGAAGGACGGGGAGCTGTTTTTT.